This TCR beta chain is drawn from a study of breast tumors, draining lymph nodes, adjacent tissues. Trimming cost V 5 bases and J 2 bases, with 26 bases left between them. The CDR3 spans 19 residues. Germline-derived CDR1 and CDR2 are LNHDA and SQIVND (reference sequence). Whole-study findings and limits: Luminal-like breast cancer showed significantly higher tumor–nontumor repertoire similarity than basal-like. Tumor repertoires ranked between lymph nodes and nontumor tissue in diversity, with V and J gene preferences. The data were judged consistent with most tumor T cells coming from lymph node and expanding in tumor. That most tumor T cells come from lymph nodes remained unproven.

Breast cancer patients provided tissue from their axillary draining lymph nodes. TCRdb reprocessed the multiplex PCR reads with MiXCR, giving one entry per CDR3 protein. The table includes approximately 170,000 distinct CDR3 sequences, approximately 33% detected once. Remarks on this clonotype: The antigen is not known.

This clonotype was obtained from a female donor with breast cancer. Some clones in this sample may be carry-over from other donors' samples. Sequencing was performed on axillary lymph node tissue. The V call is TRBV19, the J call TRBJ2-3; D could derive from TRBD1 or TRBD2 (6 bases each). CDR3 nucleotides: TGTGCCAGTAGTCCGCAGGGACACGGAGGGGGGCAGTACACAGATACGCAGTATTTT. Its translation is CASSPQGHGGGQYTDTQYF.